The source of this TCR beta chain is a study of blood T cell repertoires in COVID-19. The overall study: Acute and convalescent COVID-19 specimens originated in the United States, Italy and Spain.

As processed by the authors: Using reference gene primer amplification, nucleated cell counts were estimated. The repertoire was sequenced with immunoSEQ multiplex PCR; TCRdb's copy has only in-frame clones and lacks some. That table furnishes V, J and clone size, whereas the DNA furnished D and trimming. The sample shows approximately 12,000 clones, roughly 73% of them seen only once. Trimming pared 0 bases from V and 5 bases from J, leaving 5 bases between. Germline CDR1 is SGHKS and CDR2 is YYEKEE (reference sequence). The CDR3 runs to 13 residues. This clone has a handful of counts. The TCR comes from a human donor in a cohort sampled during active COVID-19. The specimen sequenced was peripheral blood. The genes are TRBV5-5 and TRBJ2-2; D not certain. The CDR3 reads CASSLVLTGELFF. The CDR3 DNA is TGTGCCAGCAGCTTGGTATTGACCGGGGAGCTGTTTTTT.